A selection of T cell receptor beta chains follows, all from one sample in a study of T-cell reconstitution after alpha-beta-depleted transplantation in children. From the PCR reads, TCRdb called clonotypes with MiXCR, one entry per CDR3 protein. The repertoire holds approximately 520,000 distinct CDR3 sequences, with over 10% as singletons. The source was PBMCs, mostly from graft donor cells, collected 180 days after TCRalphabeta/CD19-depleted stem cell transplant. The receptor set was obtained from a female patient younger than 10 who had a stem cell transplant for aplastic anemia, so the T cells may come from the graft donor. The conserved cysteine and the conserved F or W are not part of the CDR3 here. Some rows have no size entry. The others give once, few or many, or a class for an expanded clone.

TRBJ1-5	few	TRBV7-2	ASSLASGQGGQPQH
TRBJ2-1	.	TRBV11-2	ASSELISSGRTGNEQF
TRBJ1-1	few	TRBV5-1	ASRDRGGGTEAF
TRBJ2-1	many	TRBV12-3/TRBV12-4	ASSLSEQF
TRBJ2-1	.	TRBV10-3	AIRPGGGVVYNEQF
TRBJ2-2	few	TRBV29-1	SASGRELF
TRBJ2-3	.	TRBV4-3	ASSHRDRPSTDTQY
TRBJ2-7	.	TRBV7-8	ASSLRVAVSYEQY
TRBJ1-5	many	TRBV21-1	ASSRDKPFNQPQH
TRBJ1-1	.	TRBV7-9	ASSLGHVGMNTEAF
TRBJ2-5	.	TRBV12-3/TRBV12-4	ASSLGRPGTQY
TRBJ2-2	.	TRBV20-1	SARDQRGTGELF
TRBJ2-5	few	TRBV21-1	GPRRLADQETQY
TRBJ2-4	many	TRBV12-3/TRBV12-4	ASSLGRGLAKNIQY
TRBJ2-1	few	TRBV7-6	ASSPLSGAASNEQF
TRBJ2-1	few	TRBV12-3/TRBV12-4	ASSFVLAESSYNEQF
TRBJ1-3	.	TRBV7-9	ASSPQVGQGAGNTIY
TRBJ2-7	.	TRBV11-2	ASSIGERYEQY
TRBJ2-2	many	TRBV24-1	ATSERGSGELF
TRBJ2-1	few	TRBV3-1	ASSRWRDGPYNEQF
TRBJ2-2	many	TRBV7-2	ASSLGLAGFTGELF
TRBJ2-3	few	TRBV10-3	AISESGRADTQY
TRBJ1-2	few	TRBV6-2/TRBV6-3	ASRFETAPYGYT
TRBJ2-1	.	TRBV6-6	ASSRQGGNEQF
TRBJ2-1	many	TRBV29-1	SVVFPISGAFSSYNEQF
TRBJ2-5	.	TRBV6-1	ASSDLRREDQETQY
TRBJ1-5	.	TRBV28	ASSLPRQEYNQPQH
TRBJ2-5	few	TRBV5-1	ASSFREGETQY
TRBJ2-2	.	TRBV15	ATSSGQGYRELF
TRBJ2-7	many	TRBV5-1	ASSQEAYEQY
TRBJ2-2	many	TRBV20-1	SARDGLAGGLTGELF
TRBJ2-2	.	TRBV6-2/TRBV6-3	ASSYSKQTGASGELF
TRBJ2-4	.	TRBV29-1	SVELYVHGPNIQY
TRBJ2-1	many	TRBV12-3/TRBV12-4	ASSWGNEQF
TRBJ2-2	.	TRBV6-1	AATKAPNTGELF
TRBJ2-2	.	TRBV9	ASSVGGRVVGELF
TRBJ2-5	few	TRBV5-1	ASSLAGQGWEQETQY
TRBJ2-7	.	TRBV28	ASSLIGTVAEQY
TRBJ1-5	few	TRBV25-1	ASSPAGGNQPQH
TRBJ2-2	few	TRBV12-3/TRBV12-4	ASSLLRTGELF
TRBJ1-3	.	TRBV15	ATSRDYRGSSGNTIY
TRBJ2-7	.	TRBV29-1	SVGPRTSLRHEQY
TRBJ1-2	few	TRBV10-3	AISEWTGFYGYT
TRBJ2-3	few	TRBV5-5	ASSLRHASTDTQY
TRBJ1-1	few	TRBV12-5	ASATPDRVTEAF
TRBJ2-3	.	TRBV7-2	ASSNLGGFGDTQY
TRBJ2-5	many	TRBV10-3	AIRPDPDSSGLS
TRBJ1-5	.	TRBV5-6	ASSQGTVNQPQH
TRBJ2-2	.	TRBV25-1	ASTPLQGAYGELF
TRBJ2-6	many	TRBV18	ASSQGSGANVLT